What follows are 25 T cell receptor beta chains derived from one specimen sequenced in a study of neurological immune-mediated disorders. The time point was: longitudinal time-point 3. A single record per CDR3 protein comes from TCRdb applying MiXCR to the 5' RACE reads. The table has 95,000 to 110,000 distinct CDR3 sequences, more than 10% seen once. The specimen was PBMCs. These receptors originate from a female donor with HTLV-1-associated myelopathy (HAM/TSP).

This clonotype was counted ten times or more. V gene TRBV18 combines with J gene TRBJ2-3, with D possibly matching TRBD2 (5 bases). Trimming removed 2 bases at V and 4 bases at J, with 10 bases between. The CDR3 is made up of 14 amino acids. In germline, CDR1 is KGHSH, CDR2 LQKENI. Here the CDR3 reads CASSPYAGADTQYF. CDR3 coding DNA: TGTGCCAGCTCACCATATGCCGGGGCAGATACGCAGTATTTT.

There are many counts of this clonotype. The chain joins TRBV5-1 to TRBJ2-2; the match to TRBD2 covers 9 bases. V dropped 6 bases and J dropped 3; count of bases not matched to a gene: 6. The CDR3 consists of 15 residues. The germline V gene has CDR1 SGHRS and CDR2 YFSETQ. The CDR3 spells CASNPLAGDTGELFF. CDR3 bases: TGCGCCAGCAACCCGTTAGCGGGGGACACCGGGGAGCTGTTTTTT.

In this sample, this clonotype turned up many times. V gene TRBV20-1 combines with J gene TRBJ1-4; no clear D. Germline V CDR1 and CDR2: DFQATT, SNEGSKA (reference sequence). This CDR3 has 15 residues. The ends were cut back, 7 bases at V and 0 bases at J, with 15 bases in the middle. The CDR3 DNA sequence: TGCAGTGTGCGGAACCACCGAGCAACTAATGAAAAACTGTTTTTT. Translation: CSVRNHRATNEKLFF.

Many counts were recorded for this clonotype. V is TRBV20-1 and J is TRBJ2-1; 11 positions agree with TRBD2. CDR3 length: 18 residues. Germline values: CDR1 DFQATT, CDR2 SNEGSKA (reference sequence). V was pared by 2 bases and J by 2 bases, with 11 bases of the junction left unmatched. The CDR3 DNA is TGCAGTGCTAGATCAGGGGGATATAGCGGGGGGGCCTACAATGAGCAGTTCTTC. Encoded protein: CSARSGGYSGGAYNEQFF.

This clonotype has just one count. This may be a read error, as it is one base from a much larger clone. V gene TRBV20-1 combines with J gene TRBJ2-7; 9 nucleotides match TRBD1. Losses at the gene ends were 5 bases for V and 4 bases for J; bases not matched to a gene: 3. This CDR3 comprises 12 residues. The germline gives CDR1 DFQATT, CDR2 SNEGSKA (reference sequence). CDR3 bases: TGCAGTGCTCGGACAGGGGATTACGAGCAGTACTTC. Translation: CSARTGDYEQYF.

This clonotype has at least ten counts. The chain has TRBV10-3 and TRBJ2-3; the match to TRBD2 covers 10 bases. This CDR3 has 15 amino acids. The junction had 6 bases not matched to a gene; V was cut back by 8 bases and J by 1 base. From germline, CDR1 is ENHRY and CDR2 SYGVKD. The DNA of the CDR3 is TGTGCCATCGGAAAGGGGACTAGCGGCACAGATACGCAGTATTTT. Translation gives CAIGKGTSGTDTQYF.

Many counts were recorded for this clonotype. The V call is TRBV5-1, the J call TRBJ2-3; D might be TRBD1 (7 bases). The CDR3 totals 14 residues. The germline V gene encodes CDR1 SGHRS and CDR2 YFSETQ. The V gene lost 3 bases and the J gene lost 5 bases, with 13 bases spanning the gap. The CDR3 spells CASSSQGTEDTQYF. The CDR3 region has the DNA TGCGCCAGCAGCTCACAGGGGACTGAAGATACGCAGTATTTT.

This clonotype was counted many times. The chain joins TRBV20-1 to TRBJ2-1, with 11 bases fitting TRBD2. V was clipped by 0 bases and J by 7 bases; unmatched bases: 2. CDR3 length: 14 residues. Germline V gene sequence: CDR1 DFQATT, CDR2 SNEGSKA (reference sequence). The CDR3 DNA reads TGCAGTGCTAGAGATAGCGGGGGGGCTAATGAGCAGTTCTTC. This translates into CSARDSGGANEQFF.

This clonotype has at least ten counts. The genes are TRBV27 and TRBJ1-4; D is perhaps TRBD1 (5 bases). Deletions cut 5 bases from V and 0 bases from J, with 13 bases between. This CDR3 comprises 16 residues. Germline V gene sequence: CDR1 MNHEY, CDR2 SMNVEV (reference sequence). CDR3 sequence reads: CASSPGSGATNEKLFF. The CDR3 nucleotides are TGTGCCAGCAGTCCGGGATCGGGGGCAACTAATGAAAAACTGTTTTTT.

The table lists this clonotype with many counts. The chain uses TRBV4-1 and TRBJ2-2; possible D gene TRBD2, 5 bases. The CDR3 is 16 amino acids. The V end was cut by 1 base, the J end by 1 base, with 10 bases between. Germline loops: CDR1 MGHRA, CDR2 YSYEKL. The CDR3 loop is CASSQAAGMNTGELFF. CDR3 nucleotide sequence: TGCGCCAGCAGCCAAGCCGCGGGTATGAACACCGGGGAGCTGTTTTTT.

This clonotype was seen many times. This chain joins TRBV5-1 and TRBJ2-7; 9 bases are a match to TRBD1. Per the germline V gene, CDR1 is SGHRS and CDR2 is YFSETQ. With 3 bases clipped from V and 3 bases from J, the junction kept 4 bases outside the gene matches. The CDR3 is 14 amino acids. Here the CDR3 DNA reads TGCGCCAGCAGCTCGTGGACAGGGGACTACGAGCAGTACTTC. Translated, it gives CASSSWTGDYEQYF.

Only a few counts were recorded for this clonotype. V usage is TRBV5-1 and J usage is TRBJ2-1, with TRBD2 matching over 14 bases. The CDR3 contains 17 residues. With V trimmed by 4 bases and J by 8 bases, 11 bases remained unmatched. Per the germline V gene, CDR1 is SGHRS and CDR2 is YFSETQ. In DNA form, the CDR3 reads TGCGCCAGCAGCCTGGGGACTAGCGGGGGTAAATGGGATGAGCAGTTCTTC. Encoded protein: CASSLGTSGGKWDEQFF.

This clonotype was seen ten or more times. The genes are TRBV5-6 and TRBJ2-1, with 7 bases aligning to TRBD2. Germline CDR1 and CDR2: SGHDT and YYEEEE. V gave up 3 bases and J gave up 9 bases; unmatched junction bases: 3. This CDR3 comprises 12 residues. DNA for the CDR3: TGTGCCAGCAGCTCCTCGGGGGGTGAGCAGTTCTTC. Its protein product is CASSSSGGEQFF.

This clonotype was recorded at least ten times. The J gene is TRBJ1-6, the V gene TRBV5-1, with TRBD1 as a possible D gene (6 bases). The CDR3 covers 15 residues. The V end was cut by 3 bases, the J end by 5 bases, with 12 bases between. CDR1 and CDR2 from the germline V gene are SGHRS and YFSETQ. The CDR3 loop reads CASSSRDINNSPLHF. In nucleotides, the CDR3 is TGCGCCAGCAGCTCCCGGGACATAAATAATTCACCCCTCCACTTT.

This clonotype was observed at least ten times. The chain has TRBV2 and TRBJ1-2; no firm D call. Per germline, CDR1 SNHLY and CDR2 FYNNEI. The CDR3 extends over 13 amino acids. The V and J ends lost 4 bases and 6 bases respectively, with 12 bases between them. DNA for the CDR3: TGTGCCAGCAGTGTGTACAGTATCGATGGCTACACCTTC. Translation gives CASSVYSIDGYTF.

This clonotype was detected ten times or more. The chain recombines TRBV5-1 with TRBJ2-5, with 7 bases aligning to TRBD1. V gave up 0 bases and J gave up 4 bases; unmatched junction bases: 6. Germline V CDR1 and CDR2: SGHRS, YFSETQ. The CDR3 sequence is 15 residues long. CDR3 region: CASSLGQGPRETQYF. As DNA, the CDR3 is TGCGCCAGCAGCTTGGGACAGGGACCCCGAGAGACCCAGTACTTC.

This clonotype was observed many times. The J gene is TRBJ2-5, the V gene TRBV10-3; 8 nucleotides match TRBD1. Germline V gene sequence: CDR1 ENHRY, CDR2 SYGVKD. This CDR3 region has 14 residues. The V and J ends lost 6 bases and 7 bases, in that order; junction bases with no gene match: 10. The DNA of the CDR3 is TGTGCCATCAGGGCCGGGACAGGAGAGGGGACCCAGTACTTC. It translates to CAIRAGTGEGTQYF.

This clonotype was recorded at least ten times. The chain employs TRBV11-2 and TRBJ2-4; D ambiguous. Trimming took 5 bases from V and 0 from J, leaving 8 bases between them. The length of the CDR3 is 14 residues. Germline V gene data show CDR1 as SGHAT and CDR2 as FQNNGV. Here the CDR3 reads CASSPDIAKNIQYF. The CDR3 coding sequence is TGTGCCAGCAGCCCGGATATAGCCAAAAACATTCAGTACTTC. Looking up the rest from reference TRBV11-2 and TRBJ2-4 gives the full variable domain: EAGVAQSPRYKIIEKRQSVAFWCNPISGHATLYWYQQILGQGPKLLIQFQNNGVVDDSQLPKDRFSAERLKGVDSTLKIQPAKLEDSAVYLCASSPDIAKNIQYFGAGTRLSVL.

This clonotype has at least ten counts. V usage is TRBV5-6 and J usage is TRBJ2-1, with TRBD2 matching 10 bases. Losses at the gene ends were 2 bases for V and 5 bases for J; bases not matched to a gene: 1. Per the germline V gene, CDR1 is SGHDT and CDR2 is YYEEEE. This CDR3 has 14 residues. The CDR3 loop reads CASSLLAGNNEQFF. The CDR3 coding sequence is TGTGCCAGCAGCTTACTAGCGGGGAACAATGAGCAGTTCTTC.

This clonotype was detected many times. The chain employs TRBV11-2 and TRBJ2-1, with 8 positions matching TRBD2. The trim removed 0 bases at V and 8 bases at J, leaving 6 bases unmatched. From germline, CDR1 is SGHAT and CDR2 FQNNGV. The CDR3 is made up of 15 amino acids. The CDR3 DNA reads as TGTGCCAGCAGCTTAGATCCACTAGCGGACGATGAGCAGTTCTTC. Its protein is CASSLDPLADDEQFF.

Only a few counts were recorded for this clonotype. V and J are TRBV20-1 and TRBJ2-2; no clear D gene. Germline V lookup: CDR1 DFQATT, CDR2 SNEGSKA (reference sequence). The CDR3 runs to 14 residues. V was pared by 2 bases and J by 1 base, with 8 bases between. The CDR3 loop reads CSARSQMNTGELFF. The DNA of the CDR3 is TGCAGTGCTAGATCCCAGATGAACACCGGGGAGCTGTTTTTT.

This clonotype has ten or more counts. The genes are TRBV7-2 and TRBJ1-3; 10 bases are a match to TRBD1. V dropped 2 bases and J dropped 6; count of bases not matched to a gene: 10. From germline, CDR1 is SGHTA and CDR2 FQGNSA. This CDR3 comprises 17 residues. CDR3 sequence reads: CASSLMERGQGKNTIYF. CDR3 DNA sequence: TGTGCCAGCAGCTTAATGGAAAGGGGACAGGGGAAAAACACCATATATTTT.

This clonotype was observed at least ten times. V usage is TRBV5-5 and J usage is TRBJ2-2; TRBD1 matches 8 bases. Unmatched junction bases numbered 8, after V lost 0 bases and J lost 7 bases. The CDR3 extends over 16 amino acids. CDR1 SGHKS and CDR2 YYEKEE come from the germline V gene (reference sequence). In DNA form, the CDR3 reads TGTGCCAGCAGCTTGGAAGCCCAGGGGGCGGGCGGGGAGCTGTTTTTT. Translating gives CASSLEAQGAGGELFF.

This clonotype showed up many times. This chain uses TRBV27 with TRBJ2-7; D gene unclear. The germline V and J ends were trimmed by 3 bases and 4 bases, with 10 bases remaining between them. Looked up from germline, CDR1 is MNHEY and CDR2 is SMNVEV (reference sequence). This CDR3 has 13 amino acids. CDR3 nucleotide sequence: TGTGCCAGCAGTTTTTTACAGTCTTACGAGCAGTACTTC. This gives the protein CASSFLQSYEQYF.

About this clonotype: This may stem from a read error, because a much larger clone lies one nucleotide away. V usage is TRBV12-3 or TRBV12-4 and J usage is TRBJ2-7; tentatively, D is TRBD1 or TRBD2 (5 bases each). The CDR3 is made up of 15 amino acids. Here the CDR3 DNA reads TGTGCCTGCAGCTTCATCGGGACCGATCCCTACGAGCAGTACTTC. It encodes CACSFIGTDPYEQYF.